The rows below give T cell receptor beta chains drawn from one sample of a study of CD8 T cells in Susac syndrome. MiXCR, applied by TCRdb to the immunoSEQ multiplex PCR reads, yields one record per CDR3 protein. The sample holds about 130,000 distinct CDR3 sequences, around 86% seen once. Sequenced input: CD8+ T cells from PBMCs. The receptors were gathered from a human donor with multiple sclerosis. Each CDR3 is given with its conserved first and last residue. The order of the fields is J gene, D gene, V gene, clone size, CDR3 DNA, CDR3 protein. The D gene is left open where the match is weak. The listing skips clone size in some rows; elsewhere it reads once, few, many or a size class.

J gene: TRBJ2-1; D gene: .; V gene: TRBV5-4; clone size: .; CDR3 DNA: TGTGCCAGCACCCGTCGACTAGTGGGAGGTAGGCACAATGAGCAGTTCTTC; CDR3 protein: CASTRRLVGGRHNEQFF
J gene: TRBJ1-4; D gene: TRBD1; V gene: TRBV9; clone size: .; CDR3 DNA: TGTGCCAGCAGCGTAGGACAGGGGGGGAAACTGTTTTTT; CDR3 protein: CASSVGQGGKLFF
J gene: TRBJ1-3; D gene: .; V gene: TRBV29-1; clone size: .; CDR3 DNA: TGCAGCGTTCGATTAGAAAACACCATATATTTT; CDR3 protein: CSVRLENTIYF
J gene: TRBJ2-7; D gene: .; V gene: TRBV30; clone size: .; CDR3 DNA: TGTGCCTGGGACGTAGGAGGGGGGGGCTACGAGCAGTACTTC; CDR3 protein: CAWDVGGGGYEQYF
J gene: TRBJ2-3; D gene: .; V gene: TRBV28; clone size: .; CDR3 DNA: TGTGCCAGCAGTTTTGCGGGGCCGCAGGATACGCAGTATTTT; CDR3 protein: CASSFAGPQDTQYF
J gene: TRBJ2-5; D gene: TRBD1; V gene: TRBV11-2; clone size: .; CDR3 DNA: TGTGCCAGCAGCTTAGGACGGACAGGGGGCCAAGAGACCCAGTACTTC; CDR3 protein: CASSLGRTGGQETQYF
J gene: TRBJ2-2; D gene: .; V gene: TRBV19; clone size: .; CDR3 DNA: TGTGCCAGTAGTATAGATCCGGCAGCCGGGGAGCTGTTTTTT; CDR3 protein: CASSIDPAAGELFF
J gene: TRBJ2-6; D gene: .; V gene: TRBV6-1; clone size: .; CDR3 DNA: TGTGCCAGCAGTCGGCTCAGGGAACCTGGGGCCAACGTCCTGACTTTC; CDR3 protein: CASSRLREPGANVLTF
J gene: TRBJ1-1; D gene: .; V gene: TRBV7-9; clone size: .; CDR3 DNA: TGTGCCAGCAGCTTAGATTTAGGGAGCGCTTTCTTT; CDR3 protein: CASSLDLGSAFF
J gene: TRBJ2-7; D gene: .; V gene: TRBV4-1; clone size: .; CDR3 DNA: TGCGCCAGCAGCCAAGACGGCGGTTCCTACGAGCAGTACTTC; CDR3 protein: CASSQDGGSYEQYF
J gene: TRBJ2-5; D gene: .; V gene: TRBV6-5; clone size: .; CDR3 DNA: TGTGCCAGCGGCGACAGGAGTCAAGAGACCCAGTACTTC; CDR3 protein: CASGDRSQETQYF
J gene: TRBJ2-2; D gene: TRBD2; V gene: TRBV19; clone size: .; CDR3 DNA: TGTGCCAGTACCATCAGCGGGGGGGCCGTGGTCACCGGGGAGCTGTTTTTT; CDR3 protein: CASTISGGAVVTGELFF
J gene: TRBJ2-2; D gene: .; V gene: TRBV5-1; clone size: .; CDR3 DNA: TGCGCCAGCAGCTCCGACCCCACAGGGCTCGGCACCGGGGAGCTGTTTTTT; CDR3 protein: CASSSDPTGLGTGELFF
J gene: TRBJ1-2; D gene: .; V gene: TRBV5-1; clone size: .; CDR3 DNA: TGCGCCAGCAGCTATGACACCTTC; CDR3 protein: CASSYDTF
J gene: TRBJ2-4; D gene: .; V gene: TRBV27; clone size: .; CDR3 DNA: TGTGCCAGCAGTTCTTTCGGGACAACTCAAAACATTCAGTACTTC; CDR3 protein: CASSSFGTTQNIQYF
J gene: TRBJ1-3; D gene: .; V gene: TRBV6-6; clone size: .; CDR3 DNA: TGTGCCAGCAGTTTGGGTCCCAACTCTGGAAACACCATATATTTT; CDR3 protein: CASSLGPNSGNTIYF
J gene: TRBJ2-1; D gene: TRBD1; V gene: TRBV5-1; clone size: .; CDR3 DNA: TGCGCCAGCAGCTTGGCCGATGACAGGGTCGATGAGCAGTTCTTC; CDR3 protein: CASSLADDRVDEQFF
J gene: TRBJ1-1; D gene: TRBD1; V gene: TRBV28; clone size: .; CDR3 DNA: TGTGCCAGCAGTTTTTCTACCGGACAGGGAGCCCCTCACACTGAAGCTTTCTTT; CDR3 protein: CASSFSTGQGAPHTEAFF
J gene: TRBJ1-5; D gene: .; V gene: TRBV12-3/TRBV12-4; clone size: .; CDR3 DNA: TGTGCCAGCAGTTTTTTTGTACAGGGTCAGGATCAGCCCCAGCATTTT; CDR3 protein: CASSFFVQGQDQPQHF
J gene: TRBJ1-5; D gene: .; V gene: TRBV27; clone size: .; CDR3 DNA: TGTGCCAGCGGAATCAATCAGCCCCAGCATTTT; CDR3 protein: CASGINQPQHF
J gene: TRBJ1-1; D gene: .; V gene: TRBV5-1; clone size: .; CDR3 DNA: TGCGCCAGCAGCTTGTACATGGGCACTGAAGCTTTCTTT; CDR3 protein: CASSLYMGTEAFF
J gene: TRBJ2-2; D gene: .; V gene: TRBV20-1; clone size: .; CDR3 DNA: TGCAGTGCTCCCGCAGAGAACACCGGGGAGCTGTTTTTT; CDR3 protein: CSAPAENTGELFF
J gene: TRBJ2-7; D gene: .; V gene: TRBV20-1; clone size: .; CDR3 DNA: TGCAGTGCTAGAGGACTTACCTTGACCTACGAGCAGTACTTC; CDR3 protein: CSARGLTLTYEQYF
J gene: TRBJ2-2; D gene: TRBD2; V gene: TRBV20-1; clone size: .; CDR3 DNA: TGCAGTGCTAGAGGTTTCGGGGGGACCGGGGAGCTGTTTTTT; CDR3 protein: CSARGFGGTGELFF
J gene: TRBJ1-1; D gene: .; V gene: TRBV28; clone size: .; CDR3 DNA: TGTGCCAGCACCTCGAGGGGTTGGACTGAAGCTTTCTTT; CDR3 protein: CASTSRGWTEAFF
J gene: TRBJ2-3; D gene: .; V gene: TRBV12-3/TRBV12-4; clone size: .; CDR3 DNA: TGTGCCAGCAGCCCTTATACCGGGGGTAGCACAGATACGCAGTATTTT; CDR3 protein: CASSPYTGGSTDTQYF
J gene: TRBJ1-2; D gene: TRBD1; V gene: TRBV4-3; clone size: once; CDR3 DNA: TGCGCCAGCAGCCAAGAGGGGGACAGTCATGGCTACACCTTC; CDR3 protein: CASSQEGDSHGYTF
J gene: TRBJ1-2; D gene: .; V gene: TRBV19; clone size: once; CDR3 DNA: TGTGCCAGTACCCCGGGACCTTATGGCTACACCTTC; CDR3 protein: CASTPGPYGYTF
J gene: TRBJ2-3; D gene: TRBD2; V gene: TRBV5-6; clone size: .; CDR3 DNA: TGTGCCAGCAGCAGGACTAGCGGGAGCGCCACAGATACGCAGTATTTT; CDR3 protein: CASSRTSGSATDTQYF
J gene: TRBJ2-7; D gene: .; V gene: TRBV7-8; clone size: .; CDR3 DNA: TGTGCCAGCAGCGATTTAACAGAAAACTCCTACGAGCAGTACTTC; CDR3 protein: CASSDLTENSYEQYF
J gene: TRBJ2-3; D gene: TRBD2; V gene: TRBV28; clone size: .; CDR3 DNA: TGTGCCAGCAGTTTCGAAACCTACGGGGGGGGGACAGATACGCAGTATTTT; CDR3 protein: CASSFETYGGGTDTQYF
J gene: TRBJ2-5; D gene: TRBD2; V gene: TRBV12-3/TRBV12-4; clone size: .; CDR3 DNA: TGTGCCAGCAGTTCGGTTTGGGGCGGGAGATGGACCCAGTACTTC; CDR3 protein: CASSSVWGGRWTQYF
J gene: TRBJ2-2; D gene: .; V gene: TRBV5-4; clone size: .; CDR3 DNA: TGTGCCAGCATTAGAGCAGGGTCGAACACCGGGGAGCTGTTTTTT; CDR3 protein: CASIRAGSNTGELFF
J gene: TRBJ2-2; D gene: .; V gene: TRBV11-2; clone size: .; CDR3 DNA: TGTGCCAGCAGCTTAGGGGGGACGGCCGGGGAGCTGTTTTTT; CDR3 protein: CASSLGGTAGELFF
J gene: TRBJ1-1; D gene: .; V gene: TRBV30; clone size: .; CDR3 DNA: TGTGCCTGGGACAGTCCCCCTGAAGCTTTCTTT; CDR3 protein: CAWDSPPEAFF
J gene: TRBJ2-1; D gene: .; V gene: TRBV2; clone size: .; CDR3 DNA: TGTGCCAGCAGTGATCTTCCGGGTAGCGGCTACAATGAGCAGTTCTTC; CDR3 protein: CASSDLPGSGYNEQFF
J gene: TRBJ2-3; D gene: TRBD1; V gene: TRBV19; clone size: .; CDR3 DNA: TGTGCCAGTAGTCCGCGGGACAGGGTGCACCCAGATACGCAGTATTTT; CDR3 protein: CASSPRDRVHPDTQYF
J gene: TRBJ2-3; D gene: TRBD2; V gene: TRBV6-1; clone size: .; CDR3 DNA: TGTGCCAGCAGGGAAGCGGGGGGGACGCTAATTCCGGCATCCACAGATACGCAGTATTTT; CDR3 protein: CASREAGGTLIPASTDTQYF
J gene: TRBJ1-5; D gene: .; V gene: TRBV18; clone size: .; CDR3 DNA: TGTGCCAGCTCACAAGAGGGTGATCAGCCCCAGCATTTT; CDR3 protein: CASSQEGDQPQHF
J gene: TRBJ2-3; D gene: .; V gene: TRBV19; clone size: .; CDR3 DNA: TGTGCCAGCCGGTGGGCAGACCGCACAGATACGCAGTATTTT; CDR3 protein: CASRWADRTDTQYF
J gene: TRBJ2-6; D gene: .; V gene: TRBV12-3/TRBV12-4; clone size: .; CDR3 DNA: TGTGCCAGCAGTCCCACTCTGGGAGTCTCTGGGGCCAACGTCCTGACTTTC; CDR3 protein: CASSPTLGVSGANVLTF
J gene: TRBJ1-1; D gene: .; V gene: TRBV19; clone size: .; CDR3 DNA: TGTGCCAGTAGTCCCAGGCCGGGGGACACTGAAGCTTTCTTT; CDR3 protein: CASSPRPGDTEAFF
J gene: TRBJ2-5; D gene: .; V gene: TRBV27; clone size: .; CDR3 DNA: TGTGCCAGCAGTTTAGGGGCGAATTTTAAAGAGACCCAGTACTTC; CDR3 protein: CASSLGANFKETQYF
J gene: TRBJ1-3; D gene: .; V gene: TRBV12-3/TRBV12-4; clone size: .; CDR3 DNA: TGTGCCTCGCGGACTGGAAACACCATATATTTT; CDR3 protein: CASRTGNTIYF
J gene: TRBJ1-1; D gene: TRBD1; V gene: TRBV27; clone size: .; CDR3 DNA: TGTGCCAGCAGTTTTGACGGGACAGCCGCCAACACTGAAGCTTTCTTT; CDR3 protein: CASSFDGTAANTEAFF
J gene: TRBJ2-2; D gene: TRBD2; V gene: TRBV2; clone size: .; CDR3 DNA: TGTGCCAGCAGTGAAGTCGGGGAGGGCCACGGGGAGCTGTTTTTT; CDR3 protein: CASSEVGEGHGELFF
J gene: TRBJ1-3; D gene: .; V gene: TRBV4-1; clone size: .; CDR3 DNA: TGCGCCAGCAGCCAAGCGTCCTCTGGAAACACCATATATTTT; CDR3 protein: CASSQASSGNTIYF
J gene: TRBJ1-1; D gene: .; V gene: TRBV27; clone size: .; CDR3 DNA: TGTGCCAGCTGGAGCGCTTACACTGAAGCTTTCTTT; CDR3 protein: CASWSAYTEAFF
J gene: TRBJ2-3; D gene: TRBD1; V gene: TRBV24-1; clone size: .; CDR3 DNA: TGTGCCACCAGTGATTTGGCTCAGGGGGCGGCAGATACGCAGTATTTT; CDR3 protein: CATSDLAQGAADTQYF
J gene: TRBJ2-3; D gene: TRBD2; V gene: TRBV7-9; clone size: once; CDR3 DNA: TGTGCCAGCAGCTTAGGATGGCTAGCGGATAGCACAGATACGCAGTATTTT; CDR3 protein: CASSLGWLADSTDTQYF
J gene: TRBJ2-7; D gene: .; V gene: TRBV7-9; clone size: .; CDR3 DNA: TGTGCCAGCAGCCCCGCTGGGTCGTACGAGCAGTACTTC; CDR3 protein: CASSPAGSYEQYF
J gene: TRBJ2-3; D gene: .; V gene: TRBV4-3; clone size: .; CDR3 DNA: TGCGCCAGCAGCCAAGAAGGTATTAGCGGACTCACGGGTACGCAGTATTTT; CDR3 protein: CASSQEGISGLTGTQYF
J gene: TRBJ1-4; D gene: .; V gene: TRBV5-8; clone size: .; CDR3 DNA: TGTGCCAGCAGCGGGCTAGGACCGCTAAGATGGGATGAAAAACTGTTTTTT; CDR3 protein: CASSGLGPLRWDEKLFF
J gene: TRBJ2-7; D gene: .; V gene: TRBV11-2; clone size: few; CDR3 DNA: TGTGCCAGCAGCTTAGATCACTTCGGGGAGAACTCCTACGAGCAGTACTTC; CDR3 protein: CASSLDHFGENSYEQYF
J gene: TRBJ2-3; D gene: TRBD2; V gene: TRBV20-1; clone size: .; CDR3 DNA: TGCAGTGCTAGAGACCCGAGCGGGAGCAGGGCAGATACGCAGTATTTT; CDR3 protein: CSARDPSGSRADTQYF
J gene: TRBJ1-6; D gene: .; V gene: TRBV20-1; clone size: .; CDR3 DNA: TGCAGTGCTATGGTTCAGGGCGGGAATTCACCCCTCCACTTT; CDR3 protein: CSAMVQGGNSPLHF
J gene: TRBJ1-2; D gene: .; V gene: TRBV6-1; clone size: few; CDR3 DNA: TGTGCCAGCAGTGCGGGACATTCACTCTATGGCTACACCTTC; CDR3 protein: CASSAGHSLYGYTF
J gene: TRBJ1-4; D gene: .; V gene: TRBV3-1; clone size: .; CDR3 DNA: TGTGCCAGCAGCCAAGATTCGGGATACGAAAAACTGTTTTTT; CDR3 protein: CASSQDSGYEKLFF
J gene: TRBJ1-3; D gene: .; V gene: TRBV4-3; clone size: .; CDR3 DNA: TGCGCCAGCAGCCCAGACAGCAGTCCCTCTGGAAACACCATATATTTT; CDR3 protein: CASSPDSSPSGNTIYF